Listed here are 2 T cell receptor beta chains from one sample, sequenced in a study of blood T cell repertoires in COVID-19. TCRdb's copy holds only in-frame clones and misses some; the assay was immunoSEQ multiplex PCR. The data contain around 380,000 clones, 70% to 90% of them seen just once; the ten biggest clones take up around 1.3%. The sample taken for sequencing was PBMCs or T cells enriched from blood (not recorded which). These receptors were taken from a young man who had recovered from COVID-19.

The chain uses TRBV10-2 and TRBJ1-4, with TRBD1 identical over 8 bases. The junction had 8 bases not matched to a gene; V was cut back by 6 bases and J by 5 bases. Germline values: CDR1 WSHSY, CDR2 SAAADI. The CDR3 length is 15 residues. DNA for the CDR3: TGCGCCAGCAGGCGGACAGGGTCAATCAATGAAAAACTGTTTTTT. Its translation is CASRRTGSINEKLFF.

The V call is TRBV4-3, the J call TRBJ1-1, with D possibly being TRBD1 (5 bases). The CDR3 runs 15 residues. The V and J ends lost 2 bases and 4 bases respectively, with 14 bases between them. CDR1 and CDR2 from the germline V gene are LGHNA and YSLEER. This CDR3 is CASSQLPGQGTEAFF. The CDR3 DNA reads TGCGCCAGCAGCCAACTACCCGGCCAGGGCACTGAAGCTTTCTTT.